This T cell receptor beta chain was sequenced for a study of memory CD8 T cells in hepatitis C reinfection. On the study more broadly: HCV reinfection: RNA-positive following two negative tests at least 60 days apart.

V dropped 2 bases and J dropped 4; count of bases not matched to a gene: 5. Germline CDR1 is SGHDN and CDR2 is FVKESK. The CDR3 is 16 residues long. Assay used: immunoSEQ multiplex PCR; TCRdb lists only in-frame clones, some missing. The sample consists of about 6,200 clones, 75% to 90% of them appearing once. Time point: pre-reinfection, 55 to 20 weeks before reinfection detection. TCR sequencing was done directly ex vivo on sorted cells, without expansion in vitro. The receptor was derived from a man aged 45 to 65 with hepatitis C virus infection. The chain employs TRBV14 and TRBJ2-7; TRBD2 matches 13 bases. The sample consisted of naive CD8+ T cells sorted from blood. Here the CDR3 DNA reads TGTGCCAGCAGCCAACCTGGACTAGCGGGAGAGTACGAGCAGTACTTC. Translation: CASSQPGLAGEYEQYF.